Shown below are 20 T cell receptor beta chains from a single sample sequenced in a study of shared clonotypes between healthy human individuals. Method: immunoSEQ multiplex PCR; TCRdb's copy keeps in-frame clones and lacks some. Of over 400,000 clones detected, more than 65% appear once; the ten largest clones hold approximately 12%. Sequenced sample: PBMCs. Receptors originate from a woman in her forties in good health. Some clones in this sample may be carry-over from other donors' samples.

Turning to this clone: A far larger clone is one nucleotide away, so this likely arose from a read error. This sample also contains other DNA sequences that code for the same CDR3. The DNA for the CDR3 is TGTGCCAGCAGTTACTCGGAGGCAGGACAGGAGACCCAGTACTTC. Protein: CASSYSEAGQETQYF. This chain connects TRBV6-5 to TRBJ2-5, with D possibly being TRBD1 (6 bases). The V gene's germline CDR1 is MNHEY and CDR2 SVGAGI. V dropped 0 bases and J dropped 5 bases, with 13 bases sitting between them. The CDR3 consists of 15 residues.

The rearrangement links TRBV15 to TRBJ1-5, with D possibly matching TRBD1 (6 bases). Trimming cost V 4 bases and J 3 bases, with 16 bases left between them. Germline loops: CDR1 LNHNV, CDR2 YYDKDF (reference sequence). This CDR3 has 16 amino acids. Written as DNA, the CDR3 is TGTGCCACCAGCAAAACCTCGGGACACCTCAATCAGCCCCAGCATTTT. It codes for CATSKTSGHLNQPQHF.

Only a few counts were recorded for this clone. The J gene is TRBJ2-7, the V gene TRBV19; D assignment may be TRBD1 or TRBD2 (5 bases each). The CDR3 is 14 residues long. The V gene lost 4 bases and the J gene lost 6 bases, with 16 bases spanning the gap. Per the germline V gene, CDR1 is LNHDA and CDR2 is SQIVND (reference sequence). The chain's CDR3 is CASSNLADQGEQYF. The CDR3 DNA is TGTGCCAGTAGTAACCTAGCAGACCAGGGCGAGCAGTACTTC.

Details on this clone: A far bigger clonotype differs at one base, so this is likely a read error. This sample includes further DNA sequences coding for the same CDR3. CDR3 nucleotides: TGTGCCAGCAGCCTATCTACAGGGACCCTACTGTTTTTT. Amino acids: CASSLSTGTLLFF. The V and J genes are TRBV27 and TRBJ1-4; a weak D match, TRBD1 (6 bases). This CDR3 contains 13 residues. Trimming took off 6 bases at V and 13 bases at J, with 18 bases between the two ends. From germline, CDR1 is MNHEY and CDR2 SMNVEV (reference sequence). Filled out from reference TRBV27 and TRBJ1-4, the complete variable domain reads EAQVTQNPRYLITVTGKKLTVTCSQNMNHEYMSWYRQDPGLGLRQIYYSMNVEVTDKGDVPEGYKVSRKEKRNFPLILESPSPNQTSLYFCASSLSTGTLLFFGSGTQLSVL.

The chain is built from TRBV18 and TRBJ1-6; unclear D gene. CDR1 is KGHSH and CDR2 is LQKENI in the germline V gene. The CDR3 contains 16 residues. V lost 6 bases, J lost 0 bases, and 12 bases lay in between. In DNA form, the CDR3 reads TGTGCCAGCTCGCGGGAACAGATCTCCTATAATTCACCCCTCCACTTT. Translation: CASSREQISYNSPLHF. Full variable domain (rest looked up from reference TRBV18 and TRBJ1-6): NAGVMQNPRHLVRRRGQEARLRCSPMKGHSHVYWYRQLPEEGLKFMVYLQKENIIDESGMPKERFSAEFPKEGPSILRIQQVVRGDSAAYFCASSREQISYNSPLHFGNGTRLTVT.

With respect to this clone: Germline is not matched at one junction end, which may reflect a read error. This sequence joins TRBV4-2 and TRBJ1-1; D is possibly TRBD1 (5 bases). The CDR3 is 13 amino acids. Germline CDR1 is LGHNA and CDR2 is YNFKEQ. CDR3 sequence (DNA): TGTGCCAGCAGCCGAAGATCGGGACTACCAAATTTATTT. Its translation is CASSRRSGLPNLF.

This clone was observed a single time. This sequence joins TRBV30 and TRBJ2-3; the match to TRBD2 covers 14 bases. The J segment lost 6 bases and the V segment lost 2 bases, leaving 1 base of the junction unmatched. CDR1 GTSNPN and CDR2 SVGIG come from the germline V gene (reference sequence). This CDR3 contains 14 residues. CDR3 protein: CAWSWTSGGDTQYF. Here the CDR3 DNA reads TGTGCCTGGAGTTGGACTAGCGGGGGGGATACGCAGTATTTT.

The CDR3 is CASSRGRGSGHEQFF. The CDR3 DNA sequence: TGTGCCAGCAGCCGAGGCCGGGGTAGCGGACATGAGCAGTTCTTC. V gene TRBV6-5 combines with J gene TRBJ2-1; D perhaps matches TRBD2 (6 bases). From germline, CDR1 is MNHEY and CDR2 SVGAGI. V was clipped by 6 bases and J by 8 bases, with 20 bases between them. CDR3 length: 15 residues.

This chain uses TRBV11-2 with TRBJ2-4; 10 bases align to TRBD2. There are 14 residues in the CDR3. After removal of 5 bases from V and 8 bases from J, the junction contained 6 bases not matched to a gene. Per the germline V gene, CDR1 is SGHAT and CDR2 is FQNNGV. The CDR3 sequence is CASSPGLAGDIQYF. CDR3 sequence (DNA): TGTGCCAGCAGCCCGGGGCTAGCGGGGGACATTCAGTACTTC.

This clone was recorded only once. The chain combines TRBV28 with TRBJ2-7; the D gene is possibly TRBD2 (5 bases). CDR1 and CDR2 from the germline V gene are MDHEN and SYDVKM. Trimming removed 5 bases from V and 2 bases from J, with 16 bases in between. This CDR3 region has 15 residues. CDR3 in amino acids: CASSTSNLRAYEQYF. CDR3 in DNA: TGTGCCAGCAGTACAAGTAACTTGAGGGCCTACGAGCAGTACTTC.

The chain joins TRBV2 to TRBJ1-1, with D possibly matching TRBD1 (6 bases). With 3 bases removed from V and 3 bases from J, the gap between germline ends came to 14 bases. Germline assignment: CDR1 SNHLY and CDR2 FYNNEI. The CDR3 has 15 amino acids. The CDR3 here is CASSEQGLEDTEAFF. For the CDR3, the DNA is TGTGCCAGCAGTGAGCAGGGGTTGGAGGACACTGAAGCTTTCTTT. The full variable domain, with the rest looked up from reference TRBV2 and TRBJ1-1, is EPEVTQTPSHQVTQMGQEVILRCVPISNHLYFYWYRQILGQKVEFLVSFYNNEISEKSEIFDDQFSVERPDGSNFTLKIRSTKLEDSAMYFCASSEQGLEDTEAFFGQGTRLTVV.

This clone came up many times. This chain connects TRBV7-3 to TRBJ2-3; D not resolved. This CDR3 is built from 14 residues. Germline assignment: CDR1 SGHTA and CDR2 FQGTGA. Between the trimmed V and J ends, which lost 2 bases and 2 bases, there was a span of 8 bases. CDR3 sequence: CASSLSSTTDTQYF. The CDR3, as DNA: TGTGCCAGCAGCTTATCCTCAACCACAGATACGCAGTATTTT.

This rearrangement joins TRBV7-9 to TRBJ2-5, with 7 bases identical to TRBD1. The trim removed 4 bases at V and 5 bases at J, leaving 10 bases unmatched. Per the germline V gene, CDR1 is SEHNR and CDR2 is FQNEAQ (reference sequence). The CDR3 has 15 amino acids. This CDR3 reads CASSSGGQGVETQYF. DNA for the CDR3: TGTGCCAGCAGCTCGGGCGGTCAGGGGGTGGAGACCCAGTACTTC.

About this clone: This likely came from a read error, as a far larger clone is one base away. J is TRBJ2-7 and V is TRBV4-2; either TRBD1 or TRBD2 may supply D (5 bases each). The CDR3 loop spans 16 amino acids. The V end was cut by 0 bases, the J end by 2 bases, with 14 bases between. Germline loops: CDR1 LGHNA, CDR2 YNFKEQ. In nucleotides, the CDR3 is TGTGCCAGCAGCCAAGATGGGGGAGTCAGGACCTACGAGCAGTACTTC. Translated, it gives CASSQDGGVRTYEQYF.

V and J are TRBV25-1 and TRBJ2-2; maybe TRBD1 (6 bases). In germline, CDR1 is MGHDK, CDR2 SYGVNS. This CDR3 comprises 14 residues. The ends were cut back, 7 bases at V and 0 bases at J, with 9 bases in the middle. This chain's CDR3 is CASMDRPNTGELFF. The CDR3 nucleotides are TGTGCCAGCATGGACAGACCGAACACCGGGGAGCTGTTTTTT.

CDR3 bases: TGTGCTAGCTCGAAGGGAGTGGGTGGGGAGACCCAGTACTTC. Protein product: CASSKGVGGETQYF. The chain carries TRBV7-7 and TRBJ2-5; D is perhaps TRBD2 (5 bases). Germline V lookup: CDR1 SSHAT, CDR2 FNYEAQ (reference sequence). The CDR3 extends over 14 amino acids.

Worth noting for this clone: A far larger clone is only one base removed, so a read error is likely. The CDR3 coding sequence is TGCGCCAGCAGCCAAGATTGGGGCTCTGGGGCCGACGTCCTGACTTTC. Its protein is CASSQDWGSGADVLTF. V is TRBV4-3 and J is TRBJ2-6, with a tentative D call TRBD1 (5 bases). This CDR3 has 16 residues. Per the germline V gene, CDR1 is LGHNA and CDR2 is YSLEER.

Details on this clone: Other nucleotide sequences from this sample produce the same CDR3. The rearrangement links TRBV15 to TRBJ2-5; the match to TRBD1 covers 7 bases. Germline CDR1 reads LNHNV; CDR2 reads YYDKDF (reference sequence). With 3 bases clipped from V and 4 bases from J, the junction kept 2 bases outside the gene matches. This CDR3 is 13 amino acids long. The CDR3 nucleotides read TGTGCCACCAGCAGGGGACAGTTAGAGACCCAGTACTTC. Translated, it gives CATSRGQLETQYF.

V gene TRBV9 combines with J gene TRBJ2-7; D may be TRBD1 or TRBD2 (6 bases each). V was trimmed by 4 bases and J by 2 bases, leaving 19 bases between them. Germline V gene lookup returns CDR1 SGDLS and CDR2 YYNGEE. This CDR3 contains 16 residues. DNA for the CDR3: TGTGCCAGCAGCTCTCTCCCGGGGGCGCATCCCTACGAGCAGTACTTC. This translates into CASSSLPGAHPYEQYF.

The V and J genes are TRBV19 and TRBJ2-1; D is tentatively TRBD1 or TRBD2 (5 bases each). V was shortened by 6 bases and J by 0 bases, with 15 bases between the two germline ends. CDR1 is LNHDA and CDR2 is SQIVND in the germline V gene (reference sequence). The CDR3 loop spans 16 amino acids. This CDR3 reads CASRSPLGDSYNEQFF. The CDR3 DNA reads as TGTGCCAGTAGATCCCCACTGGGGGACTCCTACAATGAGCAGTTCTTC.